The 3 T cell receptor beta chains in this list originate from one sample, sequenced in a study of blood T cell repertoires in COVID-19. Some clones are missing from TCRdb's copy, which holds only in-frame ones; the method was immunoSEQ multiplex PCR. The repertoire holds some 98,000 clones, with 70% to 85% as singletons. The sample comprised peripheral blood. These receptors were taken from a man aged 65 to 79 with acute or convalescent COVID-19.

CDR3: CASREGQDFVTNQPQHF. The CDR3 DNA follows: TGTGCCAGCAGGGAGGGACAGGATTTTGTAACGAATCAGCCCCAGCATTTT. The genes are TRBV2 and TRBJ1-5, with 8 bases that match TRBD1. With 6 bases clipped from V and 4 bases from J, the junction kept 14 bases outside the gene matches. Germline-derived CDR1 and CDR2 are SNHLY and FYNNEI. The CDR3 loop spans 17 amino acids.

The CDR3, as DNA: TGTGCCAGTAGTGGCCCAGGGTTTGCAACTAATGAAAAACTGTTTTTT. Protein product: CASSGPGFATNEKLFF. This chain connects TRBV19 to TRBJ1-4; tentative D call: TRBD1 (5 bases). This CDR3 has 16 residues. CDR1 is LNHDA, CDR2 SQIVND, per germline (reference sequence). The V end was cut by 5 bases, the J end by 0 bases, with 13 bases between.

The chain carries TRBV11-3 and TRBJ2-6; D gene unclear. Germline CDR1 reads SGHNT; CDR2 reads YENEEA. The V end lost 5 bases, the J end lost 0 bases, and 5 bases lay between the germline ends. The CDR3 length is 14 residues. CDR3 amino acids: CASSPSSGANVLTF. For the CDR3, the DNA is TGTGCCAGCAGCCCGAGCTCTGGGGCCAACGTCCTGACTTTC.